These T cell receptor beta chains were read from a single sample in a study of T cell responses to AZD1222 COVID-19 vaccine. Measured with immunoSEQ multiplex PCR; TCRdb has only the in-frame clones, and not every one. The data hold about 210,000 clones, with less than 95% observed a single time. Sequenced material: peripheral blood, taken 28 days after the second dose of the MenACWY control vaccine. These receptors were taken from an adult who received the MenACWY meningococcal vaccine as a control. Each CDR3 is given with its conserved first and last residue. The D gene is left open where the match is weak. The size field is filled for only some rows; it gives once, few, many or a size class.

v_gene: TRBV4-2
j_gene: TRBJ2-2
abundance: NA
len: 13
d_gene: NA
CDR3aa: CASSQENTGELFF
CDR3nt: TGTGCCAGCAGCCAAGAGAACACCGGGGAGCTGTTTTTT

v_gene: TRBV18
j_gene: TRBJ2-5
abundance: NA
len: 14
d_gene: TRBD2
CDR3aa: CASSVAGDQETQYF
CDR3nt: TGTGCCAGCTCCGTAGCGGGGGACCAAGAGACCCAGTACTTC

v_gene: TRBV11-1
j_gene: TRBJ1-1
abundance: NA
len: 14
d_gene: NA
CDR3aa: CASSLDPRDTEAFF
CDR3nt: TGTGCCAGCAGCTTAGACCCCCGGGACACTGAAGCTTTCTTT

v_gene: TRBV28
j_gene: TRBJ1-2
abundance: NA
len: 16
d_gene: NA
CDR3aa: CASSFSPGGGGGGYTF
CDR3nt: TGTGCCAGCAGTTTTTCTCCCGGGGGGGGTGGAGGCGGCTACACCTTC

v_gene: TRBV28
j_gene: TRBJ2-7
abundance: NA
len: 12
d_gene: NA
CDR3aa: CASTGATYEQYF
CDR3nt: TGTGCCAGTACGGGGGCCACCTACGAGCAGTACTTC

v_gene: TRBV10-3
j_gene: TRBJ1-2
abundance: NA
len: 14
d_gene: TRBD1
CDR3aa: CAISGQGEGEGYTF
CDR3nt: TGTGCCATCAGTGGCCAGGGGGAGGGAGAGGGCTACACCTTC

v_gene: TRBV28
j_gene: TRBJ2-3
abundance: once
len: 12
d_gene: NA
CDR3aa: CASSFLADTQYF
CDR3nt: TGTGCCAGCAGTTTCTTGGCAGATACGCAGTATTTT

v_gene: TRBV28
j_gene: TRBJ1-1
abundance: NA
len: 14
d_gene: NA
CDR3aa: CASTAGALNTEAFF
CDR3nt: TGTGCCAGCACCGCGGGAGCACTGAACACTGAAGCTTTCTTT

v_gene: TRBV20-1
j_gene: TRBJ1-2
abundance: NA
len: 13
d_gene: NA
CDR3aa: CSASVQEGYGYTF
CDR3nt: TGCAGTGCTAGTGTGCAAGAGGGCTATGGCTACACCTTC

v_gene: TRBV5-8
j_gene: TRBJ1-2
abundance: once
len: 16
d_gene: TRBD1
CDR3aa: CASSSRQGRNDYGYTF
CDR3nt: TGTGCCAGCAGCTCTCGACAGGGGCGGAATGATTATGGCTACACCTTC

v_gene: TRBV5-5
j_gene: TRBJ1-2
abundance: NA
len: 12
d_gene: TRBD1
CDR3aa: CASSYDREGYTF
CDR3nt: TGTGCCAGCAGCTACGACAGGGAGGGCTACACCTTC

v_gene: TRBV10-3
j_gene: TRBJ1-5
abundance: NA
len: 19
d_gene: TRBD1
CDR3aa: CAISESPGQGEEGDQPQHF
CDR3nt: TGTGCCATCAGTGAGTCTCCAGGACAGGGTGAAGAGGGGGATCAGCCCCAGCATTTT

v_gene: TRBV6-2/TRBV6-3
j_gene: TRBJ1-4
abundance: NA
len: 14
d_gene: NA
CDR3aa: CASSPYATNEKLFF
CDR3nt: TGTGCCAGCAGCCCCTACGCAACTAATGAAAAACTGTTTTTT

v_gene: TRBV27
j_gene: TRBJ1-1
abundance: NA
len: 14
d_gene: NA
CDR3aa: CASSPAGTFNLAFF
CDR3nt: TGTGCCAGCAGTCCAGCCGGGACATTTAACTTAGCTTTCTTT

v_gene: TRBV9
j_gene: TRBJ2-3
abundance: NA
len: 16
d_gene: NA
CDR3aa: CASSPAPREPPDTQYF
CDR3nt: TGTGCCAGCAGCCCTGCCCCGAGGGAGCCCCCAGATACGCAGTATTTT

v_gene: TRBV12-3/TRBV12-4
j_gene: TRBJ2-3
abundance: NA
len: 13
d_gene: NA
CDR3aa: CASSSSPTDTQYF
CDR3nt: TGTGCCAGCAGTTCCTCACCAACAGATACGCAGTATTTT

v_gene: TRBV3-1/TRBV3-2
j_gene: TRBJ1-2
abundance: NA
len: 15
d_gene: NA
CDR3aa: CASSYQWDGNYGYTF
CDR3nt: TGTGCCAGCAGCTACCAATGGGACGGAAACTATGGCTACACCTTC

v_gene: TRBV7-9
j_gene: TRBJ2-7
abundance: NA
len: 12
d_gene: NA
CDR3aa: CASSLGLEEQYF
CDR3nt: TGTGCCAGCAGCTTAGGCCTGGAGGAGCAGTACTTC

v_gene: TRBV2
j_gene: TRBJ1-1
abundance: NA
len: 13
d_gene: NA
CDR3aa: CASSATLDTEAFF
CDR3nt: TGTGCCAGCAGCGCCACGTTGGACACTGAAGCTTTCTTT

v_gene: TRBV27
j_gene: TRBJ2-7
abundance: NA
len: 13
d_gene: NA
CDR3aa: CASRDSSSYEQYF
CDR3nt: TGTGCCAGCAGGGACAGCAGCTCCTACGAGCAGTACTTC

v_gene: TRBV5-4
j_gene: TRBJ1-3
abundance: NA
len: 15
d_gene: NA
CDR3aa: CASSSDSLSGNTIYF
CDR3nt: TGTGCCAGCAGCTCGGACAGCCTCTCTGGAAACACCATATATTTT

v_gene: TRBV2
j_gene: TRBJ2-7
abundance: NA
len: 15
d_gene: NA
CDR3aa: CASRRFLRGLYEQYF
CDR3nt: TGTGCCAGCAGGCGATTTCTAAGGGGCCTCTACGAGCAGTACTTC

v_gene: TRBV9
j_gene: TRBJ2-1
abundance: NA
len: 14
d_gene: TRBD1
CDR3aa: CASKPGTAAKGQFF
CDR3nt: TGTGCCAGCAAACCGGGGACAGCCGCGAAGGGGCAGTTCTTC

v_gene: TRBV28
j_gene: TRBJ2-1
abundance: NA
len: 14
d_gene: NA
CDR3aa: CASSLAGIYNEQFF
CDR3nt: TGTGCCAGCAGTTTAGCCGGTATCTACAATGAGCAGTTCTTC

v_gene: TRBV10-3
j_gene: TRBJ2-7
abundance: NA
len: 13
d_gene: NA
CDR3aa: CAISDRGENEQYF
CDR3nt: TGTGCCATCAGTGACAGGGGAGAAAACGAGCAGTACTTC

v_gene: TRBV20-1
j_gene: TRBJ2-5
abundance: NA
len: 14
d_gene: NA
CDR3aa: CSASQIVDQETQYF
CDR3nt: TGCAGTGCTAGTCAAATTGTCGACCAAGAGACCCAGTACTTC

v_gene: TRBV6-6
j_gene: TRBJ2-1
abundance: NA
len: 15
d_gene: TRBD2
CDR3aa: CASIRAGDSYNEQFF
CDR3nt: TGTGCCAGCATCAGAGCGGGGGACTCCTACAATGAGCAGTTCTTC

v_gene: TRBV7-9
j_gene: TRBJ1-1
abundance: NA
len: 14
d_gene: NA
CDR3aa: CASSEGGGNTEAFF
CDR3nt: TGTGCCAGCAGCGAGGGGGGAGGGAACACTGAAGCTTTCTTT

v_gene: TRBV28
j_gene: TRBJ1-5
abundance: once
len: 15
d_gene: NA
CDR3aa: CASGDGTHSNQPQHF
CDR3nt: TGTGCCAGCGGCGACGGGACACATAGCAATCAGCCCCAGCATTTT

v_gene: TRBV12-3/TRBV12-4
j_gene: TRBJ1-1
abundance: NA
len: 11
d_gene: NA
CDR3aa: CASSFRGEAFF
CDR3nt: TGTGCCAGCAGTTTTAGGGGTGAAGCTTTCTTT

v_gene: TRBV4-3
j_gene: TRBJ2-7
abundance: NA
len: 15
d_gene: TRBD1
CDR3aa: CASSQDPQGALEQYF
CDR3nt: TGCGCCAGCAGCCAAGATCCCCAGGGGGCGTTAGAGCAGTACTTC

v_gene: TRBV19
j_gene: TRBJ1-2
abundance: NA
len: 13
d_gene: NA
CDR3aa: CASNEDRYYGYTF
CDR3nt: TGTGCCAGTAACGAGGACCGCTACTATGGCTACACCTTC

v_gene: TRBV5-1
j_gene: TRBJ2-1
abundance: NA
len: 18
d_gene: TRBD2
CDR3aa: CASSLGLATGGAYNEQFF
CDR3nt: TGCGCCAGCAGCTTGGGACTAGCGACCGGGGGGGCCTACAATGAGCAGTTCTTC

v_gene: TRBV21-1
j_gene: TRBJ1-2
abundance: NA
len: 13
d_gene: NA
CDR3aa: CASSNGGTDGYTF
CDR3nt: TGTGCCAGCAGCAACGGAGGAACGGATGGCTACACCTTC

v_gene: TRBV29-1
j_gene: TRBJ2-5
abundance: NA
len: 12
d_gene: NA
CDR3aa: CSATQGQETQYF
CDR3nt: TGCAGCGCGACCCAGGGGCAAGAGACCCAGTACTTC

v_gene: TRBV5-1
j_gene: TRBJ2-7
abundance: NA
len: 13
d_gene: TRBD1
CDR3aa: CASSSRTGIEQYF
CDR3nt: TGCGCCAGCAGCTCAAGGACAGGGATCGAGCAGTACTTC

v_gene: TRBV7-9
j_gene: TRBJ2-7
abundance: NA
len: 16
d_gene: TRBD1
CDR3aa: CASSLALGGTAYEQYF
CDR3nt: TGTGCCAGCAGCTTAGCCTTAGGGGGCACCGCCTACGAGCAGTACTTC

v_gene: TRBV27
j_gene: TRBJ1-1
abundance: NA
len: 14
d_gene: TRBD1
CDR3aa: CASSQTGGHTEAFF
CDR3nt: TGTGCCAGCAGTCAGACAGGGGGACACACTGAAGCTTTCTTT

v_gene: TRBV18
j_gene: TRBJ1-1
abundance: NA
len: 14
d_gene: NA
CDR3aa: CASSPNPSWVEAFF
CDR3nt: TGTGCCAGCTCACCTAACCCTTCTTGGGTTGAAGCTTTCTTT

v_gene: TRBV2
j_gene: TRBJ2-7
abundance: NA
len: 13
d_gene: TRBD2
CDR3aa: CASTRLAAIEQYF
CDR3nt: TGTGCCAGCACAAGACTAGCGGCGATAGAGCAGTACTTC

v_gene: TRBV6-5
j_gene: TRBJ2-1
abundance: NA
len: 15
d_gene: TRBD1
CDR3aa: CASSPQGASYNEQFF
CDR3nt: TGTGCCAGCAGCCCACAGGGGGCCTCCTACAATGAGCAGTTCTTC

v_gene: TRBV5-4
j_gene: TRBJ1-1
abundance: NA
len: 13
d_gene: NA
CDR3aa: CASSLRVNTEAFF
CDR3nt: TGTGCCAGCAGCTTACGAGTGAACACTGAAGCTTTCTTT

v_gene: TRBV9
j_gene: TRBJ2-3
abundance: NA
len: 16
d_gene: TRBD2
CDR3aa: CASSVGTSGGRDTQYF
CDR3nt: TGTGCCAGCAGCGTAGGAACTAGCGGGGGGCGGGATACGCAGTATTTT

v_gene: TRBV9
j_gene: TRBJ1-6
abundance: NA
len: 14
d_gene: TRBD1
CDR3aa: CASSVGQVNSPLHF
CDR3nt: TGTGCCAGCAGCGTGGGACAGGTTAATTCACCCCTCCACTTT

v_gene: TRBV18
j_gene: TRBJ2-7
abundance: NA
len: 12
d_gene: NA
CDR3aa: CASSPSDYEQYF
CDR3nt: TGTGCCAGCTCACCCTCCGACTACGAGCAGTACTTC

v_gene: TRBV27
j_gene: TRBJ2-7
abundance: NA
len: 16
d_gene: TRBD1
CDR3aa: CASSFYGGQGGYEQYF
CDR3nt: TGTGCCAGCAGTTTCTATGGTGGACAGGGGGGCTACGAGCAGTACTTC

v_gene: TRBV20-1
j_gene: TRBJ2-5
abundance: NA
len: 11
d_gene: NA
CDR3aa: CSARLRETQYF
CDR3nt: TGCAGTGCTCGGCTTAGAGAGACCCAGTACTTC

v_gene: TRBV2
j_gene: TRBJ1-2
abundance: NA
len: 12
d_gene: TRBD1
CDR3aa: CAADRGPDGYTF
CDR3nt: TGTGCCGCCGACAGGGGCCCCGATGGCTACACCTTC